This T cell receptor beta chain is drawn from a study of technical replicates of blood from a handful of donors. This table comes from immunoSEQ multiplex PCR, and its TCRdb copy is limited to in-frame clones, with some not included. In the table there are 90,000 or so clones, about 95% of which are singletons. The CDR3 length is 18 residues. V lost 2 bases to trimming and J lost 0 bases, with 17 bases between them. The V gene's germline CDR1 is LNHNV and CDR2 YYDKDF (reference sequence). This TCR derives from a human donor in good health. Sequencing input: T cells isolated from PBMCs. J is TRBJ2-1 and V is TRBV15; D is possibly TRBD2 (5 bases). CDR3 amino acids: CATSRKNELRASYNEQFF. In DNA, the CDR3 is TGTGCCACCAGCAGAAAGAACGAGCTGCGGGCCTCCTACAATGAGCAGTTCTTC.